This TCR beta chain emerged from a study of identical twins. In this sample, this clonotype turned up many times. Each CDR3 protein is one row after TCRdb ran MiXCR on the 5' RACE reads. The sample lists 250,000 or so distinct CDR3 sequences; 6.5% to 9% were seen once. These data were likewise used in another study, on yellow fever vaccine responses in identical twins.

This receptor was identified in a woman younger than 30 in good health. Sequenced sample: CD8+ T cells sorted from blood.

The CDR3 coding sequence is TGTGCCAGCGGAAGTCCGGGGGTCGCCCTCCACTTT. Residues: CASGSPGVALHF. The rearrangement uses TRBV25-1 and TRBJ1-6; D possibly corresponds to TRBD1 (5 bases). Germline V gene sequence: CDR1 MGHDK, CDR2 SYGVNS. V lost 8 bases and J lost 14, with 16 bases in between. The CDR3 contains 12 residues. The full variable domain, rest sourced from reference TRBV25-1 and TRBJ1-6, is EADIYQTPRYLVIGTGKKITLECSQTMGHDKMYWYQQDPGMELHLIHYSYGVNSTEKGDLSSESTVSRIRTEHFPLTLESARPSHTSQYLCASGSPGVALHFGNGTRLTVT.